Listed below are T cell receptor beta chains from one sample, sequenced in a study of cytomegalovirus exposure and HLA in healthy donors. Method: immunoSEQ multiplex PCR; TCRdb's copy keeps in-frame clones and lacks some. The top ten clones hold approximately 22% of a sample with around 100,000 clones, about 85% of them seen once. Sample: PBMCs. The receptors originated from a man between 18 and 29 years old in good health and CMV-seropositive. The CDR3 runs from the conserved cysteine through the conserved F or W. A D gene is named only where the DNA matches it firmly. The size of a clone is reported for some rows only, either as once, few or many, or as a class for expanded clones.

cdr3_nt: TGTGCCAGCAGACCAGGGGGCGCTGGGGCCAACGTCCTGACTTTC
cdr3_aa: CASRPGGAGANVLTF
j_call: TRBJ2-6
d_call: TRBD1
v_call: TRBV2
clone_size: NA

cdr3_nt: TGCGCCAGCAGCCTACAGGGGTTGCAAGAGACCCAGTACTTC
cdr3_aa: CASSLQGLQETQYF
j_call: TRBJ2-5
d_call: TRBD1
v_call: TRBV4-1
clone_size: NA

cdr3_nt: TGTGCCAGCAGCTTAGCGAGGCTGACAGGGGCGACCGAAAAACTGTTTTTT
cdr3_aa: CASSLARLTGATEKLFF
j_call: TRBJ1-4
d_call: TRBD1
v_call: TRBV7-8
clone_size: NA

cdr3_nt: TGTGCCAGCAGCGAAGGTAGGGGCTCGACTGAAGCTTTCTTT
cdr3_aa: CASSEGRGSTEAFF
j_call: TRBJ1-1
d_call: NA
v_call: TRBV11-3
clone_size: NA

cdr3_nt: TGTGCCTGCGGGACACTCTCTTTCTATGGCTACACCTTC
cdr3_aa: CACGTLSFYGYTF
j_call: TRBJ1-2
d_call: NA
v_call: TRBV30
clone_size: once

cdr3_nt: TGTGCCAGTAGTTCCGCAGGGGAGTTTCAGCCCCAGCATTTT
cdr3_aa: CASSSAGEFQPQHF
j_call: TRBJ1-5
d_call: NA
v_call: TRBV19
clone_size: few

cdr3_nt: TGTGCCAGCAGCTCCTCCAGGGGGCGCGCCGGGGAGCTGTTTTTT
cdr3_aa: CASSSSRGRAGELFF
j_call: TRBJ2-2
d_call: TRBD1
v_call: TRBV5-4
clone_size: NA

cdr3_nt: TGTGCCAGCAGTTTCTCGCTCGACAGGGTCTCCTACGAGCAGTACTTC
cdr3_aa: CASSFSLDRVSYEQYF
j_call: TRBJ2-7
d_call: TRBD1
v_call: TRBV27
clone_size: once

cdr3_nt: TGTGCCAGCAGTTGGACCCCGACAGACTACGAGCAGTACTTC
cdr3_aa: CASSWTPTDYEQYF
j_call: TRBJ2-7
d_call: NA
v_call: TRBV28
clone_size: once

cdr3_nt: TGTGCCAGCAGTTACTTTCAGGGGGCGAACGAAAAACTGTTTTTT
cdr3_aa: CASSYFQGANEKLFF
j_call: TRBJ1-4
d_call: TRBD1
v_call: TRBV6-5
clone_size: NA

cdr3_nt: TGCGCCAGCAGCCCGCAGGGGGCTGAGCAGTTCTTC
cdr3_aa: CASSPQGAEQFF
j_call: TRBJ2-1
d_call: TRBD1
v_call: TRBV5-1
clone_size: NA

cdr3_nt: TGTGCCAGCAGAGCAAATCCTAACTATGGCTACACCTTC
cdr3_aa: CASRANPNYGYTF
j_call: TRBJ1-2
d_call: NA
v_call: TRBV27
clone_size: NA

cdr3_nt: TGCGCCAGCAGCCCTTTAAGCCAACTCCAGACTAGCACAGATACGCAGTATTTT
cdr3_aa: CASSPLSQLQTSTDTQYF
j_call: TRBJ2-3
d_call: NA
v_call: TRBV5-1
clone_size: NA

cdr3_nt: TGTGCCACCAGCAGGGAGAGTGAGCAGTTCTTC
cdr3_aa: CATSRESEQFF
j_call: TRBJ2-1
d_call: NA
v_call: TRBV15
clone_size: NA

cdr3_nt: TGTGCCAGCTCACCGCTGACAGGGGTGAACACTGAAGCTTTCTTT
cdr3_aa: CASSPLTGVNTEAFF
j_call: TRBJ1-1
d_call: TRBD1
v_call: TRBV18
clone_size: NA

cdr3_nt: TGCGCCAGGACGGGACAGGGGGAGGCGAATGAGCAGTTCTTC
cdr3_aa: CARTGQGEANEQFF
j_call: TRBJ2-1
d_call: TRBD1
v_call: TRBV10-1
clone_size: NA

cdr3_nt: TGTGCCAGCAGTTTATCCTCCGGTCCGGGCTACACCTTC
cdr3_aa: CASSLSSGPGYTF
j_call: TRBJ1-2
d_call: NA
v_call: TRBV28
clone_size: NA

cdr3_nt: TGTGCCAGCAGCTTAGACCAGGGAGGAACAGCGGGCTACACCTTC
cdr3_aa: CASSLDQGGTAGYTF
j_call: TRBJ1-2
d_call: NA
v_call: TRBV11-3
clone_size: NA

cdr3_nt: TGTGCCAGCAGTGAAGAAACGAGCGGGAGATTCAACGAGCAGTACTTC
cdr3_aa: CASSEETSGRFNEQYF
j_call: TRBJ2-7
d_call: TRBD2
v_call: TRBV6-1
clone_size: NA

cdr3_nt: TGTGCCAGCAACGGGGGCACTGAAGCTTTCTTT
cdr3_aa: CASNGGTEAFF
j_call: TRBJ1-1
d_call: NA
v_call: TRBV2
clone_size: NA

cdr3_nt: TGTGCCAGCAGTGAAGGAGGGTCGTATCAGCCCCAGCATTTT
cdr3_aa: CASSEGGSYQPQHF
j_call: TRBJ1-5
d_call: NA
v_call: TRBV6-1
clone_size: NA

cdr3_nt: TGCGCCAGCAGCTTGGAGGGGACAGATACGCAGTATTTT
cdr3_aa: CASSLEGTDTQYF
j_call: TRBJ2-3
d_call: NA
v_call: TRBV5-1
clone_size: NA

cdr3_nt: TGTGCCAGTAGTATGGGACTAGGGGGTTATGAGCAGTTCTTC
cdr3_aa: CASSMGLGGYEQFF
j_call: TRBJ2-1
d_call: TRBD2
v_call: TRBV19
clone_size: NA

cdr3_nt: TGTGCCAGCAGCGTAGGGGGACAGGGTGACGAGCAGTACTTC
cdr3_aa: CASSVGGQGDEQYF
j_call: TRBJ2-7
d_call: TRBD1
v_call: TRBV9
clone_size: NA

cdr3_nt: TGTGCCACCAGCAGAGATCAGGGGCAAGAGACCCAGTACTTC
cdr3_aa: CATSRDQGQETQYF
j_call: TRBJ2-5
d_call: NA
v_call: TRBV15
clone_size: once

cdr3_nt: TGTGCCAGCAGCTTAGACGGGACCTACAATGAGCAGTTCTTC
cdr3_aa: CASSLDGTYNEQFF
j_call: TRBJ2-1
d_call: NA
v_call: TRBV11-2
clone_size: once

cdr3_nt: TGTGCCAGCAGCTTAAACAGGGGAGAGACCCAGTACTTC
cdr3_aa: CASSLNRGETQYF
j_call: TRBJ2-5
d_call: TRBD1
v_call: TRBV7-6
clone_size: NA

cdr3_nt: TGTGCCAGCAGCTCCCAGGGTGGGGACACTGAAGCTTTCTTT
cdr3_aa: CASSSQGGDTEAFF
j_call: TRBJ1-1
d_call: NA
v_call: TRBV7-9
clone_size: once